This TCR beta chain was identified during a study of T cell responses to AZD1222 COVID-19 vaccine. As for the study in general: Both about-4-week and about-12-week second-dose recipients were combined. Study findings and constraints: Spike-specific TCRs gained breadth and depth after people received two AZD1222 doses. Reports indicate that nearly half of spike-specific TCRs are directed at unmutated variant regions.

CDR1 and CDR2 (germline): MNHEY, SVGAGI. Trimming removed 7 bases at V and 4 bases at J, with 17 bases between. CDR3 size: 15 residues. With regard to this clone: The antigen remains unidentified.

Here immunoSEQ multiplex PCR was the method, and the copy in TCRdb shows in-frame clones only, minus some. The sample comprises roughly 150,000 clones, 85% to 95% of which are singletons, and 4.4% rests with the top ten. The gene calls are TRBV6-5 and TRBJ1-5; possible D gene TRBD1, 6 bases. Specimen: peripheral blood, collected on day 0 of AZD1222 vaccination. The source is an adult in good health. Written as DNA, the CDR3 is TGTGCCAGCAAGCGTGAGGGGGACGGGAATCAGCCCCAGCATTTT. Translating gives CASKREGDGNQPQHF.